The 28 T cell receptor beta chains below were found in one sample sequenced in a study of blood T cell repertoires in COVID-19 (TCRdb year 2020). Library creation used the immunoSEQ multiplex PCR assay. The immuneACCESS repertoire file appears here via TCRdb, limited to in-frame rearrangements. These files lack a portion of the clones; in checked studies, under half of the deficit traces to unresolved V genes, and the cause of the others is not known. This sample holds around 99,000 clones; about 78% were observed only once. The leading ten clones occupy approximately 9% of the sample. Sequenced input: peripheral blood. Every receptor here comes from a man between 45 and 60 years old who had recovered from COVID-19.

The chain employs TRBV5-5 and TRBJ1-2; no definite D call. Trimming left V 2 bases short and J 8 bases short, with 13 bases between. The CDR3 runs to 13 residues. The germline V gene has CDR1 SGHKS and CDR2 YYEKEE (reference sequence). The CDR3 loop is CASSLTPTLGYTF. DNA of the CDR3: TGTGCCAGCAGCTTAACCCCTACTCTCGGCTACACCTTC.

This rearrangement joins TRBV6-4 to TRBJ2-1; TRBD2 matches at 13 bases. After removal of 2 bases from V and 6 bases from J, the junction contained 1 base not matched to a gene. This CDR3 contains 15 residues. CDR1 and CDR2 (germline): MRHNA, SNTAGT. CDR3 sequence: CASSDTSGGANEQFF. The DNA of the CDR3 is TGTGCCAGCAGTGACACTAGCGGGGGGGCCAATGAGCAGTTCTTC.

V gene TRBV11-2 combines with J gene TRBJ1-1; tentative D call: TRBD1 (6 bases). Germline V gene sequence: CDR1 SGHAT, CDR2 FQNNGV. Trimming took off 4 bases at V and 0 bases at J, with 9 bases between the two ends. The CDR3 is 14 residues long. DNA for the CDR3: TGTGCCAGCAGCTCTTGGGACATGAACACTGAAGCTTTCTTT. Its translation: CASSSWDMNTEAFF.

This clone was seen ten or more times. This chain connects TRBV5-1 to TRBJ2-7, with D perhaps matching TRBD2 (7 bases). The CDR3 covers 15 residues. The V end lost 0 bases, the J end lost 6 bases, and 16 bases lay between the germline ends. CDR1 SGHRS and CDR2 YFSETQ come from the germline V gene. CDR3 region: CASSLVVREGVEQYF. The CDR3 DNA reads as TGCGCCAGCAGCTTGGTTGTCAGGGAGGGGGTCGAGCAGTACTTC.

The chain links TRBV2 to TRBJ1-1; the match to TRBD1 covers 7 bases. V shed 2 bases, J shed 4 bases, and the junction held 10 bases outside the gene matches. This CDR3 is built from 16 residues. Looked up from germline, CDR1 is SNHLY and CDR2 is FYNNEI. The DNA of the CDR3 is TGTGCCAGCAGTGAAATCCGACAGGGAATTGGCACTGAAGCTTTCTTT. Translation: CASSEIRQGIGTEAFF.

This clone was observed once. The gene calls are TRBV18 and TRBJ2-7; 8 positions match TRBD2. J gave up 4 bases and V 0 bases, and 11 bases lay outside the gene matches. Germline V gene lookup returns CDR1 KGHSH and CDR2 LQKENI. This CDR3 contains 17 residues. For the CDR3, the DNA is TGTGCCAGCTCACCACCGATGCCCAGCGGGGGATTGTACGAGCAGTACTTC. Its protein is CASSPPMPSGGLYEQYF.

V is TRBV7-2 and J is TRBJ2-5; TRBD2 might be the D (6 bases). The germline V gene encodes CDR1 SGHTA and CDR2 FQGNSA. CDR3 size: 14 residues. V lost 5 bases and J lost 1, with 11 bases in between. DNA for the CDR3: TGTGCCAGCAGCCCTGGAGGGCGCCAAGAGACCCAGTACTTC. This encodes CASSPGGRQETQYF.

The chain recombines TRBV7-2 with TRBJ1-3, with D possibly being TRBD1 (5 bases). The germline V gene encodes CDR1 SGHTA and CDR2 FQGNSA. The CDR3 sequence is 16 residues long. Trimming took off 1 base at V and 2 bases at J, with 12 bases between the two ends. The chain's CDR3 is CASSLEARVAGNTIYF. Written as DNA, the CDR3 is TGTGCCAGCAGCTTAGAGGCCAGGGTGGCTGGAAACACCATATATTTT.

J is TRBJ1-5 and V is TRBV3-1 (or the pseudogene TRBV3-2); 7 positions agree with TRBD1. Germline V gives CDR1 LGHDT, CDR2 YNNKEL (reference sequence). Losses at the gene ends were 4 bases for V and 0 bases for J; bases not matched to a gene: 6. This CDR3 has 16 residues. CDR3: CASSRGTVNSNQPQHF. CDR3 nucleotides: TGTGCCAGCAGCCGGGGGACAGTGAATAGCAATCAGCCCCAGCATTTT.

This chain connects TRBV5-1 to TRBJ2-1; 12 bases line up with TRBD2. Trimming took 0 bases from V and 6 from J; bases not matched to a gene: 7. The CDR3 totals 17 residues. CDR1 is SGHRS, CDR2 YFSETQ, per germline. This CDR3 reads CASSLVASGGAFNEQFF. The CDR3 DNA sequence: TGCGCCAGCAGCTTGGTGGCTAGCGGGGGGGCGTTCAATGAGCAGTTCTTC.

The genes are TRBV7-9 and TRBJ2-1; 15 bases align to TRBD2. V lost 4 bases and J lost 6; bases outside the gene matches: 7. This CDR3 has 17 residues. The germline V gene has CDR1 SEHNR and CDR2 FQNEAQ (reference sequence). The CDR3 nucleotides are TGTGCCAGCAGCTACGGACTAGCGGGAGGGCCTCGCAATGAGCAGTTCTTC. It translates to CASSYGLAGGPRNEQFF. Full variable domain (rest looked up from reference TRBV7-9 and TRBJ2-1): DTGVSQNPRHKITKRGQNVTFRCDPISEHNRLYWYRQTLGQGPEFLTYFQNEAQLEKSRLLSDRFSAERPKGSFSTLEIQRTEQGDSAMYLCASSYGLAGGPRNEQFFGPGTRLTVL.

CDR3 DNA sequence: TGTGCCAGCAGCCAAGACCGATTAGGACAGGGGGCGTATGGCTACACCTTC. This codes for CASSQDRLGQGAYGYTF. The rearrangement uses TRBV4-2 and TRBJ1-2, with TRBD1 identical over 11 bases. The V and J ends lost 0 bases and 5 bases, in that order; junction bases with no gene match: 8. This CDR3 region has 17 residues. Germline loops: CDR1 LGHNA, CDR2 YNFKEQ.

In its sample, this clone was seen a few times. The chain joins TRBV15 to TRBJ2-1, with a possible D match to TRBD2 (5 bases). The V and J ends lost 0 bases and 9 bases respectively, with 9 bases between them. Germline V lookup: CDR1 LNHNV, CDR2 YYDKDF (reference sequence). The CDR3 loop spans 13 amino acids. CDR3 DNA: TGTGCCACCAGCAGAGATATCGCGGGTGAGCAGTTCTTC. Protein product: CATSRDIAGEQFF.

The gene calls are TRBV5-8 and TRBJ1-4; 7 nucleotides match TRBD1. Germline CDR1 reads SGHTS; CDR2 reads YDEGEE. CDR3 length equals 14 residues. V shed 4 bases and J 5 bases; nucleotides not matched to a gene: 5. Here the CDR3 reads CASSRGQYNEKLFF. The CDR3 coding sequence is TGTGCCAGCAGCCGGGGACAGTACAATGAAAAACTGTTTTTT.

The DNA of the CDR3 is TGTGCCACCGGAACAGGGGTAGACACTGAAGCTTTCTTT. This encodes CATGTGVDTEAFF. The V and J genes are TRBV3-1 (or the pseudogene TRBV3-2) and TRBJ1-1; 7 nucleotides line up with TRBD1. The CDR3 has 13 amino acids. Germline V lookup: CDR1 LGHDT, CDR2 YNNKEL (reference sequence). V was clipped by 10 bases and J by 3 bases; unmatched bases: 8.

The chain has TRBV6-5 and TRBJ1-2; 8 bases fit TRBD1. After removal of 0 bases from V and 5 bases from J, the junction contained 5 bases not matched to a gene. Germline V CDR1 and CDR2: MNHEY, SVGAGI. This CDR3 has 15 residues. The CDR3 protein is CASSYSVTGAYGYTF. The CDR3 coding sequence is TGTGCCAGCAGTTACTCTGTGACAGGGGCATATGGCTACACCTTC.

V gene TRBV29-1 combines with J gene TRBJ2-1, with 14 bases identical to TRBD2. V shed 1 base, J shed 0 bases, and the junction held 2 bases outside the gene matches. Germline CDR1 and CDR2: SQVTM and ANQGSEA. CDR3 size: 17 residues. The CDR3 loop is CSVEGLAGGSSYNEQFF. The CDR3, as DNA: TGCAGCGTTGAAGGACTAGCGGGAGGGAGCTCCTACAATGAGCAGTTCTTC.

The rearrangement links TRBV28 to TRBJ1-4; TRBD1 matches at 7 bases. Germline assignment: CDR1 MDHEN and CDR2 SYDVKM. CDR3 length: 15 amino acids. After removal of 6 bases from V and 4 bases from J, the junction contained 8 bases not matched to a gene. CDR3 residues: CASRSTGAHNEKLFF. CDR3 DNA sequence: TGTGCCAGCAGGAGCACAGGGGCACATAATGAAAAACTGTTTTTT.

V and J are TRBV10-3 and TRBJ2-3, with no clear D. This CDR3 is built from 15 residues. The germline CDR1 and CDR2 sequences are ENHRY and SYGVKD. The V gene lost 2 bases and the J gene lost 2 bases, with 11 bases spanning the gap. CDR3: CAISEDGGDTDTQYF. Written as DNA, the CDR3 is TGTGCCATCAGTGAGGATGGTGGAGACACAGATACGCAGTATTTT.

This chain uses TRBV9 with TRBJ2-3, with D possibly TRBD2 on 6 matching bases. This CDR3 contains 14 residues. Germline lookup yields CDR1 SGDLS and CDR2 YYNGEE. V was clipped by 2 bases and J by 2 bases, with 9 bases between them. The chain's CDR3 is CASSVGGITDTQYF. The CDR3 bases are TGTGCCAGCAGCGTGGGCGGGATCACAGATACGCAGTATTTT.

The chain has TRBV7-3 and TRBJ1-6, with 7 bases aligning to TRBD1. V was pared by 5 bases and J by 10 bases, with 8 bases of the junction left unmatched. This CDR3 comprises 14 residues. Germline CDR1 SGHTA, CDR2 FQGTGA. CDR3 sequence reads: CASSVTGSGSPLHF. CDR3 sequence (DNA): TGTGCCAGCAGCGTGACAGGGTCGGGCTCACCCCTCCACTTT.

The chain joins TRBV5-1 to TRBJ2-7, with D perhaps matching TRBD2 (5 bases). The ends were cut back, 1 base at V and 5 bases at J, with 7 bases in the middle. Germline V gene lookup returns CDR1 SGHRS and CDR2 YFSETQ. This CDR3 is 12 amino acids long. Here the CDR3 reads CASSLSGDEQYF. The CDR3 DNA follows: TGCGCCAGCAGCTTGTCCGGGGACGAGCAGTACTTC.

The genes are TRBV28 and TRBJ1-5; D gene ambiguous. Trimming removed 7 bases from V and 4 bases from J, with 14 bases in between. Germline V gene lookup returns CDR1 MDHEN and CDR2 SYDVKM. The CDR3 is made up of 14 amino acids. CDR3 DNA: TGTGCCAGCAACTTACTAGGGAGAAATCAGCCCCAGCATTTT. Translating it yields CASNLLGRNQPQHF.

The CDR3 region is CASSPSGQTDQSPLHF. In nucleotides, the CDR3 is TGTGCCAGCAGCCCCTCGGGACAAACGGACCAATCACCCCTCCACTTT. The chain has TRBV28 and TRBJ1-6, with D tentatively TRBD1 (6 bases). Trimming cost V 6 bases and J 10 bases, with 22 bases left between them. CDR3 length: 16 residues. From germline, CDR1 is MDHEN and CDR2 SYDVKM.

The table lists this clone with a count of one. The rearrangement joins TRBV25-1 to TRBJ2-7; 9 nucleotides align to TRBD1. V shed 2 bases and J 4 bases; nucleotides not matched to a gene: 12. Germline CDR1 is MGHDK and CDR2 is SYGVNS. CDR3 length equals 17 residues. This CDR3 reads CASSEGGQGTPRYEQYF. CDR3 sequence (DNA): TGTGCCAGCAGTGAAGGGGGACAGGGAACCCCTCGATACGAGCAGTACTTC.

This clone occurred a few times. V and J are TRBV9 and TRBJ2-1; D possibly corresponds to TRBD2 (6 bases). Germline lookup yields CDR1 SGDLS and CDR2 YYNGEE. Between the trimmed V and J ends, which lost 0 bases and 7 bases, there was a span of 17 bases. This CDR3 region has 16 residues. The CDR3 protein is CASSVVGGWSTNEQFF. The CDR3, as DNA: TGTGCCAGCAGCGTAGTGGGGGGATGGTCAACAAATGAGCAGTTCTTC. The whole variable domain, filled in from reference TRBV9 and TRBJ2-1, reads DSGVTQTPKHLITATGQRVTLRCSPRSGDLSVYWYQQSLDQGLQFLIQYYNGEERAKGNILERFSAQQFPDLHSELNLSSLELGDSALYFCASSVVGGWSTNEQFFGPGTRLTVL.

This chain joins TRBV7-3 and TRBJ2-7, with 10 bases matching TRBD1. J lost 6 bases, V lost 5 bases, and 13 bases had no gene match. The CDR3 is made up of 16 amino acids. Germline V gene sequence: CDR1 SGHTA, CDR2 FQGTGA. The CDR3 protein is CASSRTPGQGSGEQYF. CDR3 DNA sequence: TGTGCCAGCAGCCGCACCCCGGGACAGGGGTCGGGCGAGCAGTACTTC.

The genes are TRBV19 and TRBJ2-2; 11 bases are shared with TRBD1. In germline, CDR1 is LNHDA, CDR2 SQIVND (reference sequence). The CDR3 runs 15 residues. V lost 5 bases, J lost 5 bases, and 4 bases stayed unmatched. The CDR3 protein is CASSSGTGGTGELFF. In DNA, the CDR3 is TGTGCCAGTAGTTCTGGGACAGGGGGTACCGGGGAGCTGTTTTTT.